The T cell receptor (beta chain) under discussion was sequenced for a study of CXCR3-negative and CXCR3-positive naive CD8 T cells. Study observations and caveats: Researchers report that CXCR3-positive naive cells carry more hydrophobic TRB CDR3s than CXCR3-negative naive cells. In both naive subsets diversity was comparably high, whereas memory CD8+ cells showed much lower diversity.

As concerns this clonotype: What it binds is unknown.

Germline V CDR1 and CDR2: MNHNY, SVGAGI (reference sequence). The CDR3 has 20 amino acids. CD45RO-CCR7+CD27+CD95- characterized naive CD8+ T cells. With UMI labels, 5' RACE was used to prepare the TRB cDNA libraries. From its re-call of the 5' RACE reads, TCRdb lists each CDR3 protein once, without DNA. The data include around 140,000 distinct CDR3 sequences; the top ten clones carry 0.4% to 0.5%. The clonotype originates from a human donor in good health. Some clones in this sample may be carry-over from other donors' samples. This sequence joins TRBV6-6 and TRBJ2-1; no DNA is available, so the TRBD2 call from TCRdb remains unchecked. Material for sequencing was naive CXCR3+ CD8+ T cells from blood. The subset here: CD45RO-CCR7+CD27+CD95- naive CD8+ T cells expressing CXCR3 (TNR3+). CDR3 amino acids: CASSSLGLAGGPETYNEQFF.